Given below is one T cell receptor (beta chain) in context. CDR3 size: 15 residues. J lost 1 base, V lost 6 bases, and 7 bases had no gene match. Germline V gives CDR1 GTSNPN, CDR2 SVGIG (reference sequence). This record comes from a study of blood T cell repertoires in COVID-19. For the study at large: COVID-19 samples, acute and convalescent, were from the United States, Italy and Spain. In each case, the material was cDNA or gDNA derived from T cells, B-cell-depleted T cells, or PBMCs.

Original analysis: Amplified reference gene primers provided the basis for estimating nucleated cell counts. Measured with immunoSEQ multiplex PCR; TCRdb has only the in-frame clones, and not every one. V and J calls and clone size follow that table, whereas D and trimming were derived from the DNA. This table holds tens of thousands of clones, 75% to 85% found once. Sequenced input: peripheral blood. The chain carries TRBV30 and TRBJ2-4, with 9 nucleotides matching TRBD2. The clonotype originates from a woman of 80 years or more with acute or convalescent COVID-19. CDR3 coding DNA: TGTGCCTGCGTAGCGGGAGTGGGCGCCAAAAACATTCAGTACTTC. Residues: CACVAGVGAKNIQYF.